The 8 T cell receptor beta chains in this list originate from one sample, sequenced in a study of CD8+ T cells in alopecia areata. In each case, RNA was isolated and then reverse transcribed into cDNA as the sequencing template. Clones were sequenced by immunoSEQ multiplex PCR, and TCRdb holds only the in-frame ones, with some missing. The sample shows 50,000 to 70,000 clones, around 47% of them seen only once. Specimen: NKG2D-low CD8+ T cells sorted from blood. The receptors were sampled from a human donor with alopecia areata.

The table lists this clone with a few counts. This chain links TRBV23-1 with TRBJ2-1, with 9 nucleotides matching TRBD2. TRBV23-1 is flagged as an ORF with uncertain function. The length of the CDR3 is 13 residues. The junction had 8 bases not matched to a gene; V was cut back by 10 bases and J by 7 bases. CDR3 in DNA: TGCGCCACCAGGGCGGGGGGGCAAAATGAGCAGTTCTTC. It yields the protein CATRAGGQNEQFF.

The chain links TRBV16 to TRBJ2-7, with a weak D call TRBD2 (6 bases). Germline lookup yields CDR1 KGHSY and CDR2 FQNENV. The CDR3 spans 12 residues. Trimming left V 3 bases short and J 7 bases short, with 10 bases between. In nucleotides, the CDR3 is TGTGCCAGCAGCCAGGGGACTGTAGAGCAGTACTTC. Translation gives CASSQGTVEQYF.

The chain couples TRBV7-9 to TRBJ2-7, with TRBD2 identical over 15 bases. The germline V gene encodes CDR1 SEHNR and CDR2 FQNEAQ (reference sequence). J gave up 9 bases and V 5 bases, and 5 bases lay outside the gene matches. CDR3 length equals 14 residues. CDR3 protein: CASSRTSGRAGQYF. The CDR3 DNA is TGTGCCAGCAGCCGGACTAGCGGGAGGGCCGGGCAGTACTTC.

As concerns this clone: The junction departs from the called germline gene at one end, perhaps through a read error. The CDR3 loop is CASRLGSGNYYEQYF. The CDR3 DNA reads as TGCGCCAGCAGGTTGGGGAGCGGGAATTACTACGAGCAGTACTTC. The chain has TRBV5-1 and TRBJ2-7; 7 bases are a match to TRBD2. Germline V gives CDR1 SGHRS, CDR2 YFSETQ. CDR3 length: 15 amino acids.

The J gene is TRBJ1-1, the V gene TRBV4-3; tentatively, D is TRBD1 (5 bases). Germline values: CDR1 LGHNA, CDR2 YSLEER. V lost 1 base and J lost 5, with 14 bases in between. The length of the CDR3 is 15 residues. The CDR3 bases are TGCGCCAGCAGCCAAGGATCGGGGGGGAGAACTGAAGCTTTCTTT. Protein sequence: CASSQGSGGRTEAFF.

V and J are TRBV2 and TRBJ2-7; D tentatively fits TRBD1 or TRBD2 (5 bases each). The germline CDR1 and CDR2 sequences are SNHLY and FYNNEI. The CDR3 contains 12 residues. The V gene lost 10 bases and the J gene lost 2 bases, with 12 bases spanning the gap. The CDR3 sequence: CAIGAVPYEQYF. CDR3 coding DNA: TGTGCCATCGGGGCAGTGCCCTACGAGCAGTACTTC.

This clone was detected only a few times. The genes are TRBV4-3 and TRBJ2-5; the D gene is possibly TRBD2 (6 bases). From germline, CDR1 is LGHNA and CDR2 YSLEER. This CDR3 spans 15 amino acids. V lost 3 bases and J 5 bases, leaving 16 bases between the germline ends. CDR3 DNA: TGCGCCAGCAGCCAGGACCTACTAGCATTTGAGACCCAGTACTTC. Translation: CASSQDLLAFETQYF.

In this sample, this clone turned up a few times. The chain couples TRBV28 to TRBJ2-7, with TRBD1 as a possible D gene (5 bases). From germline, CDR1 is MDHEN and CDR2 SYDVKM. Trimming stripped 5 bases from V and 0 bases from J, with 14 bases between. This CDR3 region has 15 residues. CDR3 region: CASSGVPRGSYEQYF. CDR3 nucleotides: TGTGCCAGCAGTGGAGTTCCAAGGGGCTCCTACGAGCAGTACTTC.